The 15 T cell receptor beta chains below come from one sample, sequenced in a study of PD-1 blockade in classical Hodgkin lymphoma. This table comes from immunoSEQ multiplex PCR, and its TCRdb copy is limited to in-frame clones, with some not included. This sample has approximately 61,000 clones, with nearly 90% found just once. Time point reported: cycle 4 day 1 (C4D1), after about 6 weeks of nivolumab. Patients all relapsed after autologous stem cell transplantation, and there was variation in brentuximab vedotin exposure. The source material was peripheral blood mononuclear cells (PBMCs), sampled before the fourth cycle of nivolumab. The source of these receptors is a human donor with classical Hodgkin lymphoma.

The rearrangement joins TRBV4-1 to TRBJ1-2, with D perhaps TRBD1 (6 bases). In germline, CDR1 is MGHRA, CDR2 YSYEKL. Trimming removed 2 bases from V and 8 bases from J, with 15 bases in between. This CDR3 comprises 14 residues. The CDR3 loop is CASSQPGAVRGYTF. CDR3 coding DNA: TGCGCCAGCAGCCAACCGGGGGCGGTGCGGGGCTACACCTTC.

The chain links TRBV28 to TRBJ1-1; D perhaps matches TRBD1 (5 bases). The germline gives CDR1 MDHEN, CDR2 SYDVKM. Trimming left V 7 bases short and J 5 bases short, with 14 bases between. There are 13 residues in the CDR3. CDR3 coding DNA: TGTGCCAGCAAGCAAACAGGAGGGACTGAAGCTTTCTTT. It translates to CASKQTGGTEAFF.

This chain joins TRBV7-2 and TRBJ2-1, with 8 bases identical to TRBD2. The CDR3 spans 15 residues. After removal of 5 bases from V and 9 bases from J, the junction contained 12 bases not matched to a gene. Germline assignment: CDR1 SGHTA and CDR2 FQGNSA. This CDR3 is CASSRPGLVMGEQFF. CDR3 DNA: TGTGCCAGCAGCCGGCCGGGACTAGTCATGGGTGAGCAGTTCTTC.

The chain recombines TRBV5-5 with TRBJ2-7, with TRBD2 matching over 7 bases. The CDR3 is 13 amino acids. V lost 0 bases, J lost 6 bases, and 3 bases stayed unmatched. Germline-derived CDR1 and CDR2 are SGHKS and YYEKEE (reference sequence). The CDR3 bases are TGTGCCAGCAGCTTGGGGGAGGGAGTCGAGCAGTACTTC. As protein: CASSLGEGVEQYF.

V usage is TRBV5-1 and J usage is TRBJ1-5, with D unclear. The CDR3 has 14 amino acids. Germline assignment: CDR1 SGHRS and CDR2 YFSETQ. V was shortened by 0 bases and J by 3 bases, with 7 bases between the two germline ends. The CDR3 is CASSLGGPNQPQHF. The DNA of the CDR3 is TGCGCCAGCAGCTTGGGAGGCCCCAATCAGCCCCAGCATTTT.

V usage is TRBV2 and J usage is TRBJ2-2, with 9 bases that match TRBD2. The V gene end was trimmed by 3 bases and the J gene end by 1 base; junction bases not matched to a gene: 6. The CDR3 has 17 amino acids. Germline V gene lookup returns CDR1 SNHLY and CDR2 FYNNEI. CDR3 nucleotide sequence: TGTGCCAGCAGTGAGACAGCGGGGGGCGGGAACACCGGGGAGCTGTTTTTT. Its translation is CASSETAGGGNTGELFF. The entire variable domain, with the rest obtained from reference TRBV2 and TRBJ2-2, is as follows: EPEVTQTPSHQVTQMGQEVILRCVPISNHLYFYWYRQILGQKVEFLVSFYNNEISEKSEIFDDQFSVERPDGSNFTLKIRSTKLEDSAMYFCASSETAGGGNTGELFFGEGSRLTVL.

V gene TRBV5-1 combines with J gene TRBJ2-1; 12 bases match TRBD2. The V and J ends lost 7 bases and 9 bases, in that order; junction bases with no gene match: 17. Per the germline V gene, CDR1 is SGHRS and CDR2 is YFSETQ. This CDR3 comprises 17 residues. The CDR3 spells CASGPQPPSGGAIEQFF. CDR3 sequence (DNA): TGCGCCAGCGGACCACAACCACCTAGCGGGGGGGCCATTGAGCAGTTCTTC.

The chain couples TRBV9 to TRBJ2-6; D not certain. The CDR3 length is 14 residues. Germline CDR1 and CDR2: SGDLS and YYNGEE. V was trimmed by 4 bases and J by 1 base, leaving 6 bases between them. This chain's CDR3 is CASSSTSGANVLTF. CDR3 nucleotides: TGTGCCAGCAGCTCCACTTCTGGGGCCAACGTCCTGACTTTC.

The chain employs TRBV6-1 and TRBJ1-1; no clear D. The CDR3 sequence is 14 residues long. Trimming removed 8 bases from V and 1 base from J, with 14 bases in between. Per germline, CDR1 MNHNS and CDR2 SASEGT. The CDR3 sequence is CASAYSLSNTEAFF. The DNA for the CDR3 is TGTGCCAGCGCTTACAGTCTTTCGAACACTGAAGCTTTCTTT.

The rearrangement links TRBV5-1 to TRBJ2-3; TRBD2 agrees at 7 bases. J lost 2 bases, V lost 9 bases, and 12 bases had no gene match. This CDR3 comprises 15 residues. Germline V lookup: CDR1 SGHRS, CDR2 YFSETQ. The CDR3 here is CATSWVGGVTDTQYF. Here the CDR3 DNA reads TGCGCCACCTCATGGGTGGGGGGGGTCACAGATACGCAGTATTTT.

The V gene is TRBV2, the J gene TRBJ1-1; a weak D match, TRBD1 (6 bases). This CDR3 spans 12 amino acids. With 6 bases removed from V and 4 bases from J, the gap between germline ends came to 9 bases. Germline V lookup: CDR1 SNHLY, CDR2 FYNNEI. The CDR3 reads CASRLQGTEAFF. The CDR3 nucleotides read TGTGCCAGCAGGTTACAGGGCACTGAAGCTTTCTTT.

V usage is TRBV5-5 and J usage is TRBJ1-1; maybe TRBD1 (6 bases). The V and J ends lost 4 bases and 3 bases respectively, with 16 bases between them. CDR3 size: 15 residues. From germline, CDR1 is SGHKS and CDR2 YYEKEE (reference sequence). DNA of the CDR3: TGTGCCAGCAGCCTCCGGCAGGGGAAGGACACTGAAGCTTTCTTT. Its translation: CASSLRQGKDTEAFF.

This CDR3 reads CASLPPGLGNQPQHF. CDR3 sequence (DNA): TGTGCCAGCCTCCCCCCGGGGTTGGGCAATCAGCCCCAGCATTTT. The rearrangement joins TRBV28 to TRBJ1-5; no clear D. This CDR3 contains 15 residues. V dropped 8 bases and J dropped 2 bases, with 16 bases sitting between them. Germline V gene data show CDR1 as MDHEN and CDR2 as SYDVKM.

The V and J genes are TRBV5-1 and TRBJ1-2; D gene uncertain. The length of the CDR3 is 12 residues. Germline CDR1 is SGHRS and CDR2 is YFSETQ. With 4 bases removed from V and 3 bases from J, the gap between germline ends came to 7 bases. CDR3 region: CASSSSYYGYTF. CDR3 nucleotide sequence: TGCGCCAGCAGCAGCAGCTACTATGGCTACACCTTC.

V is TRBV5-1 and J is TRBJ2-1; 7 nucleotides match TRBD1. V shed 4 bases and J 14 bases; nucleotides not matched to a gene: 12. This CDR3 has 13 residues. CDR1 and CDR2 from the germline V gene are SGHRS and YFSETQ. The CDR3 protein is CASSPDTTGVEFF. The CDR3 DNA reads as TGCGCCAGCAGCCCAGACACTACAGGGGTGGAGTTCTTC. The full variable domain, completed using reference TRBV5-1 and TRBJ2-1, is KAGVTQTPRYLIKTRGQQVTLSCSPISGHRSVSWYQQTPGQGLQFLFEYFSETQRNKGNFPGRFSGRQFSNSRSEMNVSTLELGDSALYLCASSPDTTGVEFFGPGTRLTVL.